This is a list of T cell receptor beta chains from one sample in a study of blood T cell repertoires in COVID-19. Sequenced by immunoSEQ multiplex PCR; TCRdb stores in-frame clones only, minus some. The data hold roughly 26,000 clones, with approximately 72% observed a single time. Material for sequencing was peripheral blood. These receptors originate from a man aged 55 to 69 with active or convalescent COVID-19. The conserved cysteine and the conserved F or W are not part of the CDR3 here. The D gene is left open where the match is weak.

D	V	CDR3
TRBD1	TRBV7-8	ASSLKAGGGQPQH
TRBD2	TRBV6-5	ASSTLAGGPNEQF
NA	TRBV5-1	ASSLFIGTQNTGELF
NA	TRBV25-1	ASSEFRGGTDTQY
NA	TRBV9	ASSVGTVSYEQY
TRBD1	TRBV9	ASSVQTGDTGELF
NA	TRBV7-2	ASSSEAGGQGRNQPQH
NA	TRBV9	ASSNEPQGNTIY
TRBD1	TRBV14	ASSQGQFLEAF
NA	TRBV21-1	ASSNRTGGNNYGYT
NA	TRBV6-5	ASSYSKGSRTEAF
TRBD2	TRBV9	ASSVDSGSGVLETQY
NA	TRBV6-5	ASRTNDRGSPLH
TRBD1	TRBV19	ASTQDRARTTGELF
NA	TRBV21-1	ASSKGQRGSYEQY